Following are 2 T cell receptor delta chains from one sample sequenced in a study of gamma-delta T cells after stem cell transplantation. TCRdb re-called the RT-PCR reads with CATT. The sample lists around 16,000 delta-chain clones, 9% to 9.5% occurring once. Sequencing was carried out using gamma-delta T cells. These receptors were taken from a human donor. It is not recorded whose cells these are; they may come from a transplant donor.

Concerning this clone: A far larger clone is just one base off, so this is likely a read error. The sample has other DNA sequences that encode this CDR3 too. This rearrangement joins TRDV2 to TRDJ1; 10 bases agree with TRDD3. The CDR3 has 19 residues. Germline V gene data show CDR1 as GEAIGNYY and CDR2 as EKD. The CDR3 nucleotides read TGTGCTTGTGACAGGATTCCTACACACACTGGGGGATCTCCCGATAAACTCATCTTT. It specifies CACDRIPTHTGGSPDKLIF.

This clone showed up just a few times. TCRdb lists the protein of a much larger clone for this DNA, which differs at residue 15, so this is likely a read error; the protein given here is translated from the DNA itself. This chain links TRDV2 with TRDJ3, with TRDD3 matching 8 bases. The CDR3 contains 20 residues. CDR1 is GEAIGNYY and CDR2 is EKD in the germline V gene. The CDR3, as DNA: TGTGCCTGTGACTTACCTACTGGGGGGCCCACCTCCTGGGACGCCCGACAGATGTTTTTC. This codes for CACDLPTGGPTSWDARQMFF.